This entry features one T cell receptor beta chain sequence. Its specificity is unknown. Between the trimmed V and J ends, which lost 1 base and 0 bases, there was a span of 11 bases. CDR1 and CDR2 from the germline V gene are SGHDT and YYEEEE. This CDR3 is 15 amino acids long. This specimen belongs to a study of cytotoxic CD8 clonotypes in ibrutinib-treated CLL. As for the study in general: Partial responses numbered about 24 and complete responses 2; after a median about 72 months, roughly 14 stayed remitted and about twelve progressed. Study-wide points: With treatment, public clonotypes, which were uncommon, either contracted or remained stable. Measured clonality at baseline was greater than in age-matched healthy donors and tracked with circulating CD8+ T-cell counts.

Assay: immunoSEQ multiplex PCR; the TCRdb copy retains only in-frame clones and omits some. The table shows more than 75,000 clones, with around 77% occurring only once. The sequences come from PBMCs, collected after 24 months of ibrutinib treatment. The receptor's source is a human donor with chronic lymphocytic leukemia. The chain has TRBV5-6 and TRBJ2-7; D call uncertain. In DNA form, the CDR3 reads TGTGCCAGCAGCTTGAGATTCGGCGGCTCCTACGAGCAGTACTTC. This translates into CASSLRFGGSYEQYF.